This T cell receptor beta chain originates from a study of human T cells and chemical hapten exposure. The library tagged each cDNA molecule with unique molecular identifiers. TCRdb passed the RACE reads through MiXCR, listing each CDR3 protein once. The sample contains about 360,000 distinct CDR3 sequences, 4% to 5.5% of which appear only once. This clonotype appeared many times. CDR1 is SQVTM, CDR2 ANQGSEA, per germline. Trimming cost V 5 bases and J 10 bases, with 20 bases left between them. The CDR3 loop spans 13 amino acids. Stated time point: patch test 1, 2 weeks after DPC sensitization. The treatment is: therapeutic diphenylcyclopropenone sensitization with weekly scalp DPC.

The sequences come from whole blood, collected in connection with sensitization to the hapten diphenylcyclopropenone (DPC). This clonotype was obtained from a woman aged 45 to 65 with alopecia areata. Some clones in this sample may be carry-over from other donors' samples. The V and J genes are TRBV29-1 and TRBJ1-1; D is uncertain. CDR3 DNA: TGCAGCGTTCTAAGGTGGTCGAGAGAAGCAGCTTTCTTT. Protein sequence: CSVLRWSREAAFF.